This passage covers 29 T cell receptor beta chains from one sample sequenced in a study of blood T cells in healthy people across ages. The use of a sample-barcoded 5' primer and a J-beta primer mix characterized a second PCR of roughly 6 to 11 cycles. In TCRdb, the 5' RACE reads were re-called with MiXCR into one record per CDR3 protein. The sample has 580,000 or so distinct CDR3 sequences; around 48% are singletons. Specimen: blood. Receptors originate from a man older than 75 in good health.

This chain connects TRBV29-1 to TRBJ2-1; tentatively, D is TRBD1 (5 bases). Germline V gene sequence: CDR1 SQVTM, CDR2 ANQGSEA. The CDR3 runs to 13 residues. The germline V and J ends were trimmed by 7 bases and 7 bases, with 17 bases remaining between them. Written as DNA, the CDR3 is TGCAGCGCCAAGACAGACCAATGGAATGAGCAGTTCTTC. It encodes CSAKTDQWNEQFF.

In this sample, this clonotype turned up a few times. The chain couples TRBV27 to TRBJ2-1; D possibly corresponds to TRBD2 (6 bases). V was cut by 5 bases and J by 5 bases, with 19 bases left in between. Germline CDR1 is MNHEY and CDR2 is SMNVEV (reference sequence). The CDR3 contains 16 residues. Here the CDR3 DNA reads TGTGCCAGCAGTCAACCCGGGACTCCCGGGCACAATGAGCAGTTCTTC. Encoded protein: CASSQPGTPGHNEQFF.

This clonotype was observed a handful of times. The gene calls are TRBV7-3 and TRBJ2-3, with 13 bases identical to TRBD2. CDR1 and CDR2 from the germline V gene are SGHTA and FQGTGA. V was pared by 5 bases and J by 2 bases, with 4 bases of the junction left unmatched. The CDR3 extends over 16 amino acids. The CDR3 spells CASSTGLAGVTDTQYF. CDR3 sequence (DNA): TGTGCCAGCAGCACCGGACTAGCGGGGGTCACAGATACGCAGTATTTT.

The chain uses TRBV9 and TRBJ2-3; 13 bases map to TRBD2. The length of the CDR3 is 17 residues. CDR1 is SGDLS, CDR2 YYNGEE, per germline. The V gene end was trimmed by 0 bases and the J gene end by 5 bases; junction bases not matched to a gene: 6. CDR3 DNA: TGTGCCAGCAGCGTAGCTCGGACTAGCGGGAGCCAAGATACGCAGTATTTT. It translates to CASSVARTSGSQDTQYF.

The rearrangement uses TRBV3-1 and TRBJ2-1; perhaps TRBD2 as D (6 bases). The CDR3 has 19 residues. V lost 0 bases, J lost 2 bases, and 20 bases lay in between. Looked up from germline, CDR1 is LGHDT and CDR2 is YNNKEL (reference sequence). The CDR3 reads CASSQERRDRPVAYNEQFF. The CDR3 DNA is TGTGCCAGCAGCCAAGAAAGGCGGGACCGCCCCGTAGCCTACAATGAGCAGTTCTTC.

As regards this clonotype: It may be a read error: a sequence one base away is much more abundant. V is TRBV6-6 and J is TRBJ2-3; 8 bases line up with TRBD1. This CDR3 is 14 amino acids long. The germline V gene has CDR1 MNHNY and CDR2 SVGAGI (reference sequence). CDR3 in DNA: TGTGCCGGCAGCCAGACAGGGGACAGAGATACGCAGTATTTT. As protein: CAGSQTGDRDTQYF.

This clonotype was recorded a few times. The genes are TRBV4-3 and TRBJ2-1; no reliable D call. Looked up from germline, CDR1 is LGHNA and CDR2 is YSLEER. This CDR3 has 15 residues. The ends were cut back, 0 bases at V and 0 bases at J, with 6 bases in the middle. In DNA form, the CDR3 reads TGCGCCAGCAGCCAAGATCTAGGCTCCTACAATGAGCAGTTCTTC. Its protein is CASSQDLGSYNEQFF.

This clonotype has only one observation. A junction boundary mismatches the germline segment, possibly from a read error. The genes are TRBV6-5 and TRBJ2-3; 8 bases are a match to TRBD2. The CDR3 is 17 residues long. Germline V CDR1 and CDR2: MNHEY, SVGAGI. CDR3 DNA sequence: TGTGTCAGCAGTTACTCGACGGGAGGGCCCGGCACAGATACGCAGTATTTT. It yields the protein CVSSYSTGGPGTDTQYF.

This clonotype was seen only a few times. The chain carries TRBV12-3 or TRBV12-4 and TRBJ1-4; D ambiguous. The CDR3 runs 13 residues. V was clipped by 3 bases and J by 5 bases, with 7 bases between them. The CDR3 nucleotides are TGTGCCAGCAGTTTTCCGGGGAATGAAAAACTGTTTTTT. Amino acids: CASSFPGNEKLFF.

The V call is TRBV20-1, the J call TRBJ2-3, with 7 bases matching TRBD2. Germline CDR1 is DFQATT and CDR2 is SNEGSKA (reference sequence). The V gene end was trimmed by 3 bases and the J gene end by 3 bases; junction bases not matched to a gene: 6. This CDR3 region has 14 residues. In DNA form, the CDR3 reads TGCAGTGCTAGTGCAGCGGGGCAGACAGATACGCAGTATTTT. Its protein is CSASAAGQTDTQYF.

V gene TRBV6-1 combines with J gene TRBJ2-7; D possibly corresponds to TRBD1 (5 bases). V was pared by 6 bases and J by 4 bases, with 16 bases between. Germline V gene sequence: CDR1 MNHNS, CDR2 SASEGT. The CDR3 covers 14 residues. The CDR3 DNA sequence: TGTGCCAGCAGGGAACAGGTCCTTAAGTACGAGCAGTACTTC. Its translation: CASREQVLKYEQYF.

This clonotype was seen many times. In nucleotides, the CDR3 is TGTGCCAGCAGTTACAGGGGGTATAACAATGAGCAGTTCTTC. This sequence encodes CASSYRGYNNEQFF. The chain uses TRBV6-6 and TRBJ2-1, with D maybe TRBD1 (6 bases). The CDR3 loop spans 14 amino acids. The germline gives CDR1 MNHNY, CDR2 SVGAGI (reference sequence). The germline V and J ends were trimmed by 2 bases and 5 bases, with 10 bases remaining between them.

This clonotype has just a few counts. The chain uses TRBV14 and TRBJ2-5, with a possible D match to TRBD2 (6 bases). The germline gives CDR1 SGHDN, CDR2 FVKESK. The ends were cut back, 3 bases at V and 11 bases at J, with 10 bases in the middle. The CDR3 is 11 amino acids. The CDR3 here is CASSQGGLQYF. DNA for the CDR3: TGTGCCAGCAGCCAGGGAGGTCTGCAGTACTTC.

The V gene is TRBV7-2, the J gene TRBJ1-2; D possibly corresponds to TRBD1 (5 bases). CDR3 size: 18 residues. V was trimmed by 5 bases and J by 4 bases, leaving 26 bases between them. CDR1 is SGHTA and CDR2 is FQGNSA in the germline V gene. In DNA, the CDR3 is TGTGCCAGCAGCCCCGGGGCAGGTTTCGGGCTTGTAACCTATGGCTACACCTTC. It encodes CASSPGAGFGLVTYGYTF.

The V call is TRBV27, the J call TRBJ2-3; TRBD2 aligns across 12 bases. The V segment lost 6 bases and the J segment 4 bases; nucleotides outside the gene matches: 8. CDR3 length equals 16 residues. The V gene's germline CDR1 is MNHEY and CDR2 SMNVEV (reference sequence). CDR3 DNA: TGTGCCAGCAGCCCGACTAGCGGGGGACTGGCAGATACGCAGTATTTT. Its translation is CASSPTSGGLADTQYF.

The chain is built from TRBV7-2 and TRBJ2-4; 12 bases map to TRBD2. The DNA end is a closer match to TRBJ2-7, so the J assignment may be wrong. CDR1 SGHTA and CDR2 FQGNSA come from the germline V gene. CDR3 length: 15 residues. CDR3 in DNA: TGTGCCAGCGGCTCTCCCGGGACTAGCGGGTACGAGCAGTACTTC. It translates to CASGSPGTSGYEQYF.

The genes are TRBV7-3 and TRBJ2-1; possibly TRBD1 or TRBD2 for D (5 bases each). This CDR3 spans 16 amino acids. The germline CDR1 and CDR2 sequences are SGHTA and FQGTGA. V was clipped by 5 bases and J by 5 bases, with 19 bases between them. The CDR3: CASSPWDRPSHNEQFF. Written as DNA, the CDR3 is TGTGCCAGCAGCCCCTGGGACCGACCCTCTCACAATGAGCAGTTCTTC.

The gene calls are TRBV12-3 or TRBV12-4 and TRBJ1-6; possibly TRBD1 for D (5 bases). The V and J ends lost 4 bases and 8 bases respectively, with 12 bases between them. The CDR3 sequence is 14 residues long. The CDR3 DNA follows: TGTGCCAGCAGTTCGGTCCGGGACTATTCACCCCTCCACTTT. Residues: CASSSVRDYSPLHF.

This clonotype appeared a few times. J is TRBJ2-5 and V is TRBV6-2 or TRBV6-3; tentative D call: TRBD1 (6 bases). CDR3 length: 13 residues. Germline V gives CDR1 MNHEY, CDR2 SVGEGT. Trimming cost V 6 bases and J 4 bases, with 12 bases left between them. The CDR3 is CASRGPGVETQYF. CDR3 DNA: TGTGCCAGCAGAGGCCCAGGGGTAGAGACCCAGTACTTC.

V gene TRBV20-1 combines with J gene TRBJ1-1; tentatively, D is TRBD1 (6 bases). Germline values: CDR1 DFQATT, CDR2 SNEGSKA (reference sequence). The CDR3 totals 10 residues. The V and J ends lost 6 bases and 11 bases respectively, with 13 bases between them. The CDR3 sequence: CSAYRDTAFF. CDR3 nucleotides: TGCAGTGCCTACAGGGACACCGCTTTCTTT.

This clonotype was seen only a few times. The chain has TRBV20-1 and TRBJ2-7; 10 bases fit TRBD2. In germline, CDR1 is DFQATT, CDR2 SNEGSKA (reference sequence). Trimming took 6 bases from V and 4 from J; bases not matched to a gene: 9. This CDR3 is 14 amino acids long. The CDR3 bases are TGCAGTGCGGAACAGCGGGAGGGCCGATACGAGCAGTACTTC. Protein sequence: CSAEQREGRYEQYF.

J is TRBJ2-1 and V is TRBV20-1; D remains unclear. V gave up 0 bases and J gave up 8 bases, with 5 bases separating them. The CDR3 spans 11 residues. From germline, CDR1 is DFQATT and CDR2 SNEGSKA (reference sequence). Here the CDR3 DNA reads TGCAGTGCTAGAGATACTGATGAGCAGTTCTTC. Encoded protein: CSARDTDEQFF.

There are a few counts of this clonotype. The rearrangement links TRBV6-5 to TRBJ1-1; D gene ambiguous. CDR3 length: 14 residues. The ends were cut back, 5 bases at V and 1 base at J, with 11 bases in the middle. Germline V gene data show CDR1 as MNHEY and CDR2 as SVGAGI. The CDR3 bases are TGTGCCAGCAGTACAACTACAGCGAACACTGAAGCTTTCTTT. Protein product: CASSTTTANTEAFF.

The chain couples TRBV4-1 to TRBJ2-3, with a weak D call TRBD2 (6 bases). Trimming stripped 0 bases from V and 0 bases from J, with 22 bases between. The CDR3 has 20 amino acids. Germline loops: CDR1 MGHRA, CDR2 YSYEKL. CDR3 nucleotides: TGCGCCAGCAGCCAAGACACCGGGGGTTTCGGGGCGAAAAGCACAGATACGCAGTATTTT. This codes for CASSQDTGGFGAKSTDTQYF.

On this clonotype: Germline and junction disagree at one end, which may indicate a read error. The gene calls are TRBV14 and TRBJ2-5; D perhaps matches TRBD2 (6 bases). CDR3 length equals 15 residues. Germline V lookup: CDR1 SGHDN, CDR2 FVKESK. CDR3 region: CASSQGRGWQETLYF. The CDR3 nucleotides are TGTGCCAGCAGCCAAGGTCGGGGGTGGCAAGAGACCCTGTACTTC.

This clonotype was seen more than once but under ten times. The chain is built from TRBV29-1 and TRBJ2-2, with D unresolved. This CDR3 is built from 14 residues. The V end lost 8 bases, the J end lost 0 bases, and 13 bases lay between the germline ends. Per the germline V gene, CDR1 is SQVTM and CDR2 is ANQGSEA. The CDR3 region is CSTDGPSNTGELFF. As DNA, the CDR3 is TGCAGCACAGACGGGCCGTCGAACACCGGGGAGCTGTTTTTT.

The sample holds many counts of this clonotype. The V call is TRBV6-5, the J call TRBJ1-1; D uncertain. The CDR3 loop spans 14 amino acids. The germline V gene encodes CDR1 MNHEY and CDR2 SVGAGI. V was pared by 4 bases and J by 1 base, with 10 bases between. The CDR3 DNA follows: TGTGCCAGCAGTTCCTCAGTGGGGAACACTGAAGCTTTCTTT. Its translation: CASSSSVGNTEAFF.

The chain employs TRBV7-2 and TRBJ2-5; TRBD1 matches 8 bases. This CDR3 is 15 amino acids long. The ends lost 5 bases at V and 6 bases at J; junction bases unmatched: 11. Germline CDR1 SGHTA, CDR2 FQGNSA. CDR3 region: CASSPDRGGLKTQYF. CDR3 nucleotides: TGTGCCAGCAGCCCCGACAGGGGTGGATTAAAGACCCAGTACTTC. Using reference TRBV7-2 and TRBJ2-5 for the parts outside the CDR3, the full variable domain is GAGVSQSPSNKVTEKGKDVELRCDPISGHTALYWYRQSLGQGLEFLIYFQGNSAPDKSGLPSDRFSAERTGGSVSTLTIQRTQQEDSAVYLCASSPDRGGLKTQYFGPGTRLLVL.

This clonotype was picked up a small number of times. Written as DNA, the CDR3 is TGTGCCAGCAGCCCGGGCTTCCACGGAAAACTGTTTTTT. As protein: CASSPGFHGKLFF. The genes are TRBV12-3 or TRBV12-4 and TRBJ1-4; D is uncertain. This CDR3 contains 13 residues. V dropped 6 bases and J dropped 10 bases, with 15 bases sitting between them.